The 16 T cell receptor beta chains given below trace back to one sample, sequenced in a study of T cell responses to AZD1222 COVID-19 vaccine. Produced via immunoSEQ multiplex PCR; TCRdb's table is partial and in-frame only. Of about 78,000 clones in the sample, approximately 88% were seen once. Sequenced here: peripheral blood, sampled on day 0 of MenACWY control vaccination. All receptors derive from an adult in good health.

This sequence joins TRBV9 and TRBJ2-1; a possible D gene is TRBD1 (6 bases). The germline V and J ends were trimmed by 3 bases and 7 bases, with 20 bases remaining between them. The CDR3 spans 16 residues. Germline loops: CDR1 SGDLS, CDR2 YYNGEE. CDR3 in amino acids: CASSGLTGHPWNEQFF. The CDR3 nucleotides read TGTGCCAGCAGCGGACTGACGGGACACCCTTGGAATGAGCAGTTCTTC.

This clone appeared a single time. The V call is TRBV15, the J call TRBJ2-7, with D unclear. This CDR3 is 15 amino acids long. Germline values: CDR1 LNHNV, CDR2 YYDKDF (reference sequence). V gave up 0 bases and J gave up 1 base, with 10 bases separating them. This chain's CDR3 is CATSRDLGKSYEQYF. The CDR3 nucleotides are TGTGCCACCAGCAGAGATTTGGGGAAATCCTACGAGCAGTACTTC.

CDR3 in amino acids: CASSPGGGLRNTGELFF. In nucleotides, the CDR3 is TGTGCCAGCAGCCCGGGGGGGGGACTGAGAAACACCGGGGAGCTGTTTTTT. V gene TRBV5-4 combines with J gene TRBJ2-2, with 8 bases lining up with TRBD2. Germline CDR1 is SGHNT and CDR2 is YYREEE (reference sequence). The junction had 10 bases not matched to a gene; V was cut back by 4 bases and J by 2 bases. The CDR3 runs 17 residues.

The rearrangement links TRBV7-2 to TRBJ1-2; weak D call: TRBD1 (6 bases). Germline V lookup: CDR1 SGHTA, CDR2 FQGNSA. This CDR3 has 14 amino acids. Trimming removed 1 base at V and 4 bases at J, with 10 bases between. The CDR3 sequence is CASSLGGAPYGYTF. The DNA of the CDR3 is TGTGCCAGCAGCTTAGGGGGGGCCCCCTATGGCTACACCTTC.

The rearrangement links TRBV7-3 to TRBJ2-3; the D gene is possibly TRBD1 (5 bases). Germline V gives CDR1 SGHTA, CDR2 FQGTGA. Trimming shortened V by 2 bases and J by 6 bases, and 15 bases separated the two germline ends. This CDR3 comprises 15 residues. CDR3 sequence: CASSLAGNSHDTQYF. The CDR3 coding sequence is TGTGCCAGCAGCTTAGCAGGGAACAGTCATGATACGCAGTATTTT.

V usage is TRBV15 and J usage is TRBJ1-1, with TRBD1 matching over 10 bases. Germline CDR1 and CDR2: LNHNV and YYDKDF (reference sequence). The CDR3 has 14 residues. V dropped 3 bases and J dropped 3; count of bases not matched to a gene: 1. The CDR3 spells CATSRDRGDTEAFF. In nucleotides, the CDR3 is TGTGCCACCAGCAGGGACAGGGGGGACACTGAAGCTTTCTTT.

The gene calls are TRBV20-1 and TRBJ1-2; maybe TRBD1 (5 bases). The germline V gene encodes CDR1 DFQATT and CDR2 SNEGSKA (reference sequence). V dropped 1 base and J dropped 7 bases, with 7 bases sitting between them. The CDR3 totals 11 residues. DNA for the CDR3: TGCAGTGCTAGAGTAGGGACTGGCTACACCTTC. As protein: CSARVGTGYTF.

The chain combines TRBV6-5 with TRBJ2-1; TRBD2 matches at 8 bases. V lost 6 bases, J lost 7 bases, and 8 bases stayed unmatched. This CDR3 comprises 14 residues. Germline V CDR1 and CDR2: MNHEY, SVGAGI. CDR3 sequence (DNA): TGTGCCAGCAGCACCGGGACTAGGCTTAATGAGCAGTTCTTC. This gives the protein CASSTGTRLNEQFF.

J is TRBJ1-4 and V is TRBV9; 7 positions agree with TRBD1. This CDR3 comprises 15 residues. CDR1 is SGDLS and CDR2 is YYNGEE in the germline V gene. V shed 4 bases and J 6 bases; nucleotides not matched to a gene: 9. The CDR3 protein is CASSTPGTADEKLFF. The CDR3 coding sequence is TGTGCCAGCAGCACCCCCGGGACAGCCGATGAAAAACTGTTTTTT.

V and J are TRBV21-1 and TRBJ1-3. TRBV21-1 constitutes a pseudogene. The CDR3 is made up of 12 amino acids. CDR3 sequence reads: CANGGPGNTIYF. The CDR3 DNA follows: TGTGCCAACGGGGGTCCTGGAAACACCATATATTTT.

By sample fraction, this clone is medium-sized (0.01 to 0.1%). V usage is TRBV7-6 and J usage is TRBJ2-2; D gene unclear. The CDR3 has 14 amino acids. The V gene's germline CDR1 is SGHVS and CDR2 FNYEAQ. Trimming stripped 5 bases from V and 6 bases from J, with 13 bases between. CDR3 DNA: TGTGCCAGCAGCCTCGGCGCGGACGCCGGGGAGCTGTTTTTT. Its translation is CASSLGADAGELFF.

This clone appeared a single time. For the CDR3, the DNA is TGTGCCAGCCGGGGGGGGCATAGGACTGAAGCTTTCTTT. This sequence encodes CASRGGHRTEAFF. The chain employs TRBV19 and TRBJ1-1, with D tentatively TRBD1 (6 bases). This CDR3 contains 13 residues. Trimming removed 9 bases from V and 5 bases from J, with 16 bases in between. Germline V gene sequence: CDR1 LNHDA, CDR2 SQIVND (reference sequence).

V usage is TRBV20-1 and J usage is TRBJ1-1; D possibly corresponds to TRBD1 (5 bases). V dropped 3 bases and J dropped 4 bases, with 12 bases sitting between them. The CDR3 extends over 13 amino acids. The germline V gene has CDR1 DFQATT and CDR2 SNEGSKA (reference sequence). CDR3 residues: CSASQSGVTEAFF. The CDR3 nucleotides are TGCAGTGCTAGTCAGTCGGGGGTCACTGAAGCTTTCTTT.

The rearrangement uses TRBV15 and TRBJ1-4; 12 nucleotides agree with TRBD1. The CDR3 spans 21 residues. Germline V gene lookup returns CDR1 LNHNV and CDR2 YYDKDF (reference sequence). Trimming cost V 5 bases and J 0 bases; bases outside gene matches: 16. CDR3 in DNA: TGTGCCACCAGCCCCTTGCTCGGGACAGGGGGCCCTACTGCAACTAATGAAAAACTGTTTTTT. Amino acid sequence: CATSPLLGTGGPTATNEKLFF.

This chain links TRBV27 with TRBJ2-1; 7 bases match TRBD2. The germline V gene encodes CDR1 MNHEY and CDR2 SMNVEV (reference sequence). CDR3 size: 16 residues. V was pared by 5 bases and J by 0 bases, with 7 bases of the junction left unmatched. The CDR3 region is CASSHPGGLSYNEQFF. The CDR3 DNA follows: TGTGCCAGCAGTCACCCGGGGGGACTCTCCTACAATGAGCAGTTCTTC.

V usage is TRBV11-3 and J usage is TRBJ2-1, with D maybe TRBD2 (7 bases). The CDR3 extends over 19 amino acids. V lost 4 bases and J 4 bases, leaving 26 bases between the germline ends. The germline V gene encodes CDR1 SGHNT and CDR2 YENEEA. CDR3 DNA sequence: TGTGCCAGCAGCTCCCCTTTGGGCGGGGGCCCCTCCATATACAATGAGCAGTTCTTC. Its translation: CASSSPLGGGPSIYNEQFF.